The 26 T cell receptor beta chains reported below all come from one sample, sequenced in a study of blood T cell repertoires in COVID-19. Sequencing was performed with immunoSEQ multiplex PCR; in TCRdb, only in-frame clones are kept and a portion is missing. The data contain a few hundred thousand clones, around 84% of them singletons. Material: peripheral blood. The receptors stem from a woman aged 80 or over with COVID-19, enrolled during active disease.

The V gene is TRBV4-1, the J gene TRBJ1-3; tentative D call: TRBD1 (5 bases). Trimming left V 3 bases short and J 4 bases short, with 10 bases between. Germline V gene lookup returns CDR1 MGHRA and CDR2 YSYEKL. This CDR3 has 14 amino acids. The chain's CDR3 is CASSQDAGGNTIYF. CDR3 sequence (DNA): TGCGCCAGCAGCCAGGACGCAGGGGGAAACACCATATATTTT.

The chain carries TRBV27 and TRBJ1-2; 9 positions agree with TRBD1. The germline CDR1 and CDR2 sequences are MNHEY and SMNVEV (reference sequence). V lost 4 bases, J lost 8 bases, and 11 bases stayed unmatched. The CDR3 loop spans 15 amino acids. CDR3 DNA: TGTGCCAGCAGTTGGACAGGGGCGCCGGGGGGAGGCTACACCTTC. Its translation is CASSWTGAPGGGYTF.

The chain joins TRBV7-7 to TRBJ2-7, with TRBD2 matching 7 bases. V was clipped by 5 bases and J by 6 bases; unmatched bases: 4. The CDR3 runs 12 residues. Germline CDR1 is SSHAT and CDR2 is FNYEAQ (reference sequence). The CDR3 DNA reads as TGTGCCAGCAGCCTGACGGGAGGCGAGCAGTACTTC. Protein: CASSLTGGEQYF.

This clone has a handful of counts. This CDR3 reads CASLPGQINTEAFF. The CDR3 DNA reads TGTGCCAGCTTACCGGGACAGATTAACACTGAAGCTTTCTTT. The chain uses TRBV28 and TRBJ1-1, with 7 bases matching TRBD1. The J segment lost 2 bases and the V segment lost 8 bases, leaving 8 bases of the junction unmatched. Germline CDR1 MDHEN, CDR2 SYDVKM. There are 14 residues in the CDR3. Drawing the rest from reference TRBV28 and TRBJ1-1, the complete variable domain is DVKVTQSSRYLVKRTGEKVFLECVQDMDHENMFWYRQDPGLGLRLIYFSYDVKMKEKGDIPEGYSVSREKKERFSLILESASTNQTSMYLCASLPGQINTEAFFGQGTRLTVV.

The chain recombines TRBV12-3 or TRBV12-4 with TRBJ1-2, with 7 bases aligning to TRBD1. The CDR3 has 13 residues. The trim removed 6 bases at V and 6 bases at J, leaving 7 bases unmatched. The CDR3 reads CASSPLGGNGYTF. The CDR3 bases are TGTGCCAGCAGCCCCCTAGGGGGCAATGGCTACACCTTC.

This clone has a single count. The CDR3 DNA follows: TGCAGCGTCCGCCCTCTAGGAGAGACCCAGTACTTC. The encoded protein is CSVRPLGETQYF. This rearrangement joins TRBV29-1 to TRBJ2-5; D is unclear. The germline CDR1 and CDR2 sequences are SQVTM and ANQGSEA. V was cut by 6 bases and J by 4 bases, with 12 bases left in between. The CDR3 loop spans 12 amino acids.

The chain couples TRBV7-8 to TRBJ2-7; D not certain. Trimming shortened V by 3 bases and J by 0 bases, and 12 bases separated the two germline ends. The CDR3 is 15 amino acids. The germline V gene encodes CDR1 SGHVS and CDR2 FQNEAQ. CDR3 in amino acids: CASSFKTESSYEQYF. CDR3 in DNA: TGTGCCAGCAGCTTCAAGACTGAAAGCTCCTACGAGCAGTACTTC. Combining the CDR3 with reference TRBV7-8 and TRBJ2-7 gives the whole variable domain GAGVSQSPRYKVAKRGQDVALRCDPISGHVSLFWYQQALGQGPEFLTYFQNEAQLDKSGLPSDRFFAERPEGSVSTLKIQRTQQEDSAVYLCASSFKTESSYEQYFGPGTRLTVT.

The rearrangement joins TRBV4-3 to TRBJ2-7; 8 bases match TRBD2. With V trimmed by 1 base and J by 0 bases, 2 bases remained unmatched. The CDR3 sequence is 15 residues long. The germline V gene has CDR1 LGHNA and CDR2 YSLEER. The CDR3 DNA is TGCGCCAGCAGCCAAGGGAGCGGGAGCTCCTACGAGCAGTACTTC. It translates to CASSQGSGSSYEQYF.

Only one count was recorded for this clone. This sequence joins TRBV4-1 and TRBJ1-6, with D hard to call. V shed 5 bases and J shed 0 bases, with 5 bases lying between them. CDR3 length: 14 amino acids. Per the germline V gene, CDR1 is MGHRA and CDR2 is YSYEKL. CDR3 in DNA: TGCGCCAGCAGCGGAGGCTCCTATAATTCACCCCTCCACTTT. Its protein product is CASSGGSYNSPLHF.

The CDR3: CASSGFYNGRVKNIQYF. In nucleotides, the CDR3 is TGTGCCAGCAGCGGGTTTTATAACGGGAGGGTCAAAAACATTCAGTACTTC. The V and J genes are TRBV21-1 and TRBJ2-4; the table calls TRBD2, which could not be checked here. TRBV21-1 is flagged as a pseudogene. The length of the CDR3 is 17 residues.

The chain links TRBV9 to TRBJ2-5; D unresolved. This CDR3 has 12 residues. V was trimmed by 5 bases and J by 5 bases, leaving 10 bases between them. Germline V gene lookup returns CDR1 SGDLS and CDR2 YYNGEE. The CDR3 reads CASRGSGETQYF. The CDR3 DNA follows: TGTGCCAGCAGAGGATCCGGGGAGACCCAGTACTTC.

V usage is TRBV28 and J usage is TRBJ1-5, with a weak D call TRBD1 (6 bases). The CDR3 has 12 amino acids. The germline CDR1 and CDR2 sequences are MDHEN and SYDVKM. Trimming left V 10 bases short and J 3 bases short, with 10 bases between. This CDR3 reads CAIQGFNQPQHF. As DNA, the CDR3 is TGTGCCATACAGGGTTTCAATCAGCCCCAGCATTTT.

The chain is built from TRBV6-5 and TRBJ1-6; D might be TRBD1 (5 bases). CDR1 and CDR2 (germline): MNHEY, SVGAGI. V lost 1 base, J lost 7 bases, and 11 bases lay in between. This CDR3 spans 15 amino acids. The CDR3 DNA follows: TGTGCCAGCAGTTACTGGGGGGTACGCAATTCACCCCTCCACTTT. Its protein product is CASSYWGVRNSPLHF.

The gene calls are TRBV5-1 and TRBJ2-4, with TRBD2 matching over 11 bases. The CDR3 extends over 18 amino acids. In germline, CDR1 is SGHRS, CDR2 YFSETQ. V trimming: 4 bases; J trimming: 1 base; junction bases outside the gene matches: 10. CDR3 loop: CASSGSSGGTSAKNIQYF. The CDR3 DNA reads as TGCGCCAGCAGCGGGTCTAGCGGGGGGACCAGCGCCAAAAACATTCAGTACTTC.

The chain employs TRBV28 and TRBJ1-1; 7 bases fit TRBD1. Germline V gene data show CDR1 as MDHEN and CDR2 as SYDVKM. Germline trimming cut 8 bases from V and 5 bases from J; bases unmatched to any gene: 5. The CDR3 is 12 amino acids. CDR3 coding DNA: TGTGCCAGCCTTCCAGGGGGTACTGAAGCTTTCTTT. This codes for CASLPGGTEAFF.

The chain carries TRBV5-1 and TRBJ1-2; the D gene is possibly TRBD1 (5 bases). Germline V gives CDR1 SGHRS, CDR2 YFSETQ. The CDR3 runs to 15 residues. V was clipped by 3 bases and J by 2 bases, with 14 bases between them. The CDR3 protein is CASSSTPDTNYGYTF. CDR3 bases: TGCGCCAGCAGCTCCACACCGGACACCAACTATGGCTACACCTTC.

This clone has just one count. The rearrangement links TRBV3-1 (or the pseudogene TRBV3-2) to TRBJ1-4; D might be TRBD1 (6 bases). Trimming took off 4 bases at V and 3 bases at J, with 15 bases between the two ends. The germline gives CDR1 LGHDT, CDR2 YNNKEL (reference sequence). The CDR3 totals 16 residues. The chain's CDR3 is CASSLTGWAANEKLFF. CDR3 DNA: TGTGCCAGCAGCCTAACAGGGTGGGCGGCTAATGAAAAACTGTTTTTT.

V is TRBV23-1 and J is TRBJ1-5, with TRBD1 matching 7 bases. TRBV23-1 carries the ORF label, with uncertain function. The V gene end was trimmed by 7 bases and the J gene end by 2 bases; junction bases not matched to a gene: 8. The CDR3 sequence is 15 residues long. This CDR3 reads CASNRQGSCNQPQHF. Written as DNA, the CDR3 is TGCGCCAGCAACCGACAGGGTAGTTGCAATCAGCCCCAGCATTTT.

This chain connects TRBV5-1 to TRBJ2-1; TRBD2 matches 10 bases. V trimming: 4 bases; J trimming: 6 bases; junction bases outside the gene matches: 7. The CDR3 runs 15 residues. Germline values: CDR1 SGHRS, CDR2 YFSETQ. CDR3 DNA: TGCGCCAGCAGCCTAACGGGACTAGCGACCAATGAGCAGTTCTTC. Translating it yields CASSLTGLATNEQFF. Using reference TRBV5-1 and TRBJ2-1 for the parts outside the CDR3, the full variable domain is KAGVTQTPRYLIKTRGQQVTLSCSPISGHRSVSWYQQTPGQGLQFLFEYFSETQRNKGNFPGRFSGRQFSNSRSEMNVSTLELGDSALYLCASSLTGLATNEQFFGPGTRLTVL.

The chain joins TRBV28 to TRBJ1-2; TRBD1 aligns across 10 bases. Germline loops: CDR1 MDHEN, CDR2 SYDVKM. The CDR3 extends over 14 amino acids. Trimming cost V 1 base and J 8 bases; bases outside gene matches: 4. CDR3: CASSLSGTGAGYTF. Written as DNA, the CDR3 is TGTGCCAGCAGTTTATCCGGGACAGGGGCCGGCTACACCTTC.

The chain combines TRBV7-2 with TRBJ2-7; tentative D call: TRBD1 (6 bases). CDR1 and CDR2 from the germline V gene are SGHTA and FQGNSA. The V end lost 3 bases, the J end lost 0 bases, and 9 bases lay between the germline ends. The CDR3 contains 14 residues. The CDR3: CASSFDRFSYEQYF. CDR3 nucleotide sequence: TGTGCCAGCAGCTTTGACAGGTTCTCCTACGAGCAGTACTTC.

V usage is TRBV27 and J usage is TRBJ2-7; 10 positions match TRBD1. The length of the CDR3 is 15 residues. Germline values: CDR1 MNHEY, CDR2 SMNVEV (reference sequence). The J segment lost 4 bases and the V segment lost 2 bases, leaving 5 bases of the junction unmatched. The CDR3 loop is CASSLRTGGVYEQYF. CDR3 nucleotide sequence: TGTGCCAGCAGTTTAAGGACAGGGGGGGTTTACGAGCAGTACTTC.

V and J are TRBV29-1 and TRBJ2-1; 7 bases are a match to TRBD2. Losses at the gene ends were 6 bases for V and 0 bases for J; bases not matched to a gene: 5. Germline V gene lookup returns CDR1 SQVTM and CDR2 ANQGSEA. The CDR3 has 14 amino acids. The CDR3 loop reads CSVKLAPSYNEQFF. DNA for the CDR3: TGCAGCGTGAAACTAGCGCCCTCCTACAATGAGCAGTTCTTC.

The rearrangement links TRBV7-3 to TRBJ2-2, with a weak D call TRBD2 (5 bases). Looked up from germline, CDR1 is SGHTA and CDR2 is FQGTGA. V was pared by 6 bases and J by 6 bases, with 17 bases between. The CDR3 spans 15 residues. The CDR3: CASSPSGSGPGELFF. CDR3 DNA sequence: TGTGCCAGCAGTCCGTCGGGGTCGGGTCCCGGGGAGCTGTTTTTT.

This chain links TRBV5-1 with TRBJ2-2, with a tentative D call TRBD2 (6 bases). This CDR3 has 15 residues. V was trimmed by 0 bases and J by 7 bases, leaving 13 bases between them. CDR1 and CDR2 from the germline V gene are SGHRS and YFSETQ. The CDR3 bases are TGCGCCAGCAGCTTGGGACTAGGGAAACACGGGGAGCTGTTTTTT. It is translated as CASSLGLGKHGELFF. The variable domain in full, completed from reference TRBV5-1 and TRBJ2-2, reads KAGVTQTPRYLIKTRGQQVTLSCSPISGHRSVSWYQQTPGQGLQFLFEYFSETQRNKGNFPGRFSGRQFSNSRSEMNVSTLELGDSALYLCASSLGLGKHGELFFGEGSRLTVL.

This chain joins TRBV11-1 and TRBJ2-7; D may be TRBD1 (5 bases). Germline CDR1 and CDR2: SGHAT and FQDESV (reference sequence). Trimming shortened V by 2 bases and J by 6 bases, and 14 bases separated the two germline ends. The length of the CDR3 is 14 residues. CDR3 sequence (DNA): TGTGCCAGCAGCTTATTACCAGGGCAGCGCGAGCAGTACTTC. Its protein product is CASSLLPGQREQYF.